Given below is one T cell receptor (beta chain) in context. The antigen it recognizes is unknown. No per-base quality is available; no much larger clone lies one base away. The data originate from a study of T-cell memory formation after mild COVID-19 (dated by TCRdb to the early 2020s). At the level of the whole study: TCR sequence clusters from the two donors were largely donor specific. In a couple of donors, T-cell clones that expanded and contracted after mild COVID-19 were followed by sequencing TCRalpha and TCRbeta repertoires longitudinally. Two young, previously healthy adult volunteers, one female and one male, were included in the cohort. Overall results and qualifications from the work: SARS-CoV-2 specificity of the second-wave clones peaking on day 37 was not confirmed. Some responding clones were detected in pre-infection memory, suggesting pre-existing cross-reactive memory T cells joined the SARS-CoV-2 response. Clones that contracted from day 15 to 85 showed balanced CD4/CD8 phenotypes, whereas a second wave of clones that expanded from day 15 to 37 leaned towards CD4+. Only a couple of mild cases were covered by the study, and larger cohorts that include severe cases with pre-infection samples were considered necessary. Contracting CD4+ clones were found mainly in CM and EM memory subsets, while CD8+ clones were enriched in EMRA.

Based on the germline V gene (reference sequence), the CDR1 and CDR2 sequences are SGHNT and YYREEE. The CDR3 spans 17 residues, from the cysteine through the phenylalanine. Only CDR3 DNA is held: 51 bases, read in frame from base 1. Trimming removed 4 bases from V and 4 bases from J; the gene matches leave 15 bases unexplained. Ficoll-Paque density gradient centrifugation was the method used to isolate PBMCs. The run used an Illumina NovaSeq 6000. Using 5'RACE with constant-segment primers, TCRalpha and TCRbeta cDNA libraries were constructed, with sample barcodes and unique molecular identifiers added in the process. RNA was extracted from every sample with Trizol reagent. Library amplification was performed in two PCR steps, and a second sample barcode and Illumina TruSeq adapters were introduced in the second step. Sequencing of the libraries was done on an Illumina NovaSeq, producing 2 x 150 bp paired-end reads. In the source study's methods: Reads were demultiplexed and collapsed into UMI-guided consensus sequences with migec v1.2.7. With mixcr v2.1.11, UMI consensuses were aligned to TRA and TRB V and J templates and assembled into clonotypes. A clonotype was counted as expanded or contracted only if both edgeR and NoisET called the change significant, with noise models trained on biological replicates. edgeR calls used a false discovery rate-adjusted p below 0.01 and a log2 fold-change threshold of 1. As an exploratory analysis of dynamics, PCA with hierarchical clustering was applied to max-normalized trajectories of the 1000 most abundant clonotypes. The CD4 or CD8 phenotype of responding clones was assigned using the separately sequenced CD4+ and CD8+ repertoires. TCRdb's own reprocessing of the public reads used fastp at Q25 and MiXCR and kept productive beta chains. Entries are consolidated by CDR3 protein sequence, retaining the most common genes and DNA. TCRdb, not the authors, supplied the V and J calls. A total of some 600,000 distinct CDR3 sequences appear in this sample, 17% of them only once. In total, the top ten clones hold approximately 8.1% of the sample.

The receptor was derived from an adult woman who had mild COVID-19 (a few samples of this study predate the infection). The sample titles of this study are shuffled in the database, so cell type and time point are left out; the donor was told from shared clones. The receptor chain draws on TRBV5-4 and TRBJ1-2; the junction holds 8 bases that match TRBD1. Source material: PBMCs or a T cell subset sorted from them (not recorded which). The encoded CDR3 is CASSPGRGFQGAYGYTF. The DNA sequence follows: TGTGCCAGCAGCCCAGGTCGGGGGTTCCAGGGGGCCTATGGCTACACCTTC.